This T cell receptor (beta chain) was captured by sequencing in a study of beta chain features in type 1 diabetes. Notes on the study in general: For patients, the naive, central memory and Treg TCRB repertoires appeared more alike than for healthy donors. Amplification by PCR could prefer shorter templates, with the same effect in patients and controls. The study found moderately but significantly shorter TCRB CDR3s in all four CD4+ subsets of Type 1 diabetes patients.

Every isolated RNA sample was fully reverse transcribed, so sequencing captured expressed TCRB transcripts. TCRdb's copy holds only in-frame clones and misses some; the assay was immunoSEQ multiplex PCR. This table holds about 620,000 clones, roughly a sixth found once. With regard to this clone: Its target is unknown.

There are 14 residues in the CDR3. From germline, CDR1 is KGHSH and CDR2 LQKENI. Between the trimmed V and J ends, which lost 0 bases and 0 bases, there was a span of 6 bases. The specimen was naive CD4+ T cells from blood. The rearrangement uses TRBV18 and TRBJ2-7; D not certain. The source of this sequence is a man between 18 and 29 years old in good health. The CDR3 sequence is CASSPPQGSYEQYF. The CDR3 DNA reads TGTGCCAGCTCACCACCGCAAGGCTCCTACGAGCAGTACTTC. Full variable domain (outside the CDR3, taken from reference TRBV18 and TRBJ2-7): NAGVMQNPRHLVRRRGQEARLRCSPMKGHSHVYWYRQLPEEGLKFMVYLQKENIIDESGMPKERFSAEFPKEGPSILRIQQVVRGDSAAYFCASSPPQGSYEQYFGPGTRLTVT.